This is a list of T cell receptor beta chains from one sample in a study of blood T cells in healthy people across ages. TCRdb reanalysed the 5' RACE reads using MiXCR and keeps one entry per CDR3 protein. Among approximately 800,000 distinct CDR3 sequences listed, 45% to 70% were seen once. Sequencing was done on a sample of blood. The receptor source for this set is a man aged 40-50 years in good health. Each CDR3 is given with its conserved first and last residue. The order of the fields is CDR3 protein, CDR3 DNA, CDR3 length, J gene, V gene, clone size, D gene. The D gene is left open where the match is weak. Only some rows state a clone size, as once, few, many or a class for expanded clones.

CDR3: CASSPLTGTGTTDTQYF; DNA: TGTGCCAGCTCACCACTCACCGGGACAGGGACGACAGATACGCAGTATTTT; length: 17; J: TRBJ2-3; V: TRBV18; size: once; D: TRBD1
CDR3: CASSAVEAQPQHF; DNA: TGTGCCAGCAGTGCAGTGGAGGCTCAGCCCCAGCATTTT; length: 13; J: TRBJ1-5; V: TRBV12-3/TRBV12-4; size: few; D: NA
CDR3: CASSYSGTSGEQFF; DNA: TGTGCCAGCAGTTACTCTGGGACTAGCGGAGAGCAGTTCTTC; length: 14; J: TRBJ2-1; V: TRBV6-5; size: NA; D: TRBD2
CDR3: CAITADSNQPQHF; DNA: TGTGCCATCACGGCAGATAGCAATCAGCCCCAGCATTTT; length: 13; J: TRBJ1-5; V: TRBV10-3; size: NA; D: NA
CDR3: CASIPEPGPYYGYTF; DNA: TGTGCCAGCATTCCCGAGCCGGGACCATACTATGGCTACACCTTC; length: 15; J: TRBJ1-2; V: TRBV2; size: NA; D: NA
CDR3: CASSAGSYNTEAFF; DNA: TGTGCCAGCAGCGCCGGCAGTTATAACACTGAAGCTTTCTTT; length: 14; J: TRBJ1-1; V: TRBV9; size: NA; D: NA
CDR3: CASSLVGDADNEQFF; DNA: TGCGCCAGCAGCTTGGTTGGGGACGCTGACAATGAGCAGTTCTTC; length: 15; J: TRBJ2-1; V: TRBV5-1; size: NA; D: NA
CDR3: CASSSRSGGRLGEQYF; DNA: TGTGCCAGCAGCTCCCGAAGCGGGGGACGGCTCGGCGAGCAGTACTTC; length: 16; J: TRBJ2-7; V: TRBV7-2; size: NA; D: TRBD2
CDR3: CASSVVGARNEQFF; DNA: TGTGCCAGCAGCGTAGTGGGGGCGCGGAATGAGCAGTTCTTC; length: 14; J: TRBJ2-1; V: TRBV9; size: few; D: NA
CDR3: CASSVYGVEQFF; DNA: TGTGCCAGCAGCGTTTATGGGGTTGAGCAGTTCTTC; length: 12; J: TRBJ2-1; V: TRBV9; size: NA; D: NA
CDR3: CASSEYSVAGVAKNIQYF; DNA: TGTGCCAGCAGTGAATATTCGGTAGCGGGAGTAGCCAAAAACATTCAGTACTTC; length: 18; J: TRBJ2-4; V: TRBV25-1; size: NA; D: TRBD2
CDR3: CASSDWTGGADTQYF; DNA: TGTGCCAGTAGCGACTGGACAGGGGGGGCAGATACGCAGTATTTT; length: 15; J: TRBJ2-3; V: TRBV19; size: few; D: TRBD1
CDR3: CASRAPGTAEAFF; DNA: TGTGCCAGCAGAGCACCCGGGACAGCCGAAGCTTTCTTT; length: 13; J: TRBJ1-1; V: TRBV27; size: NA; D: TRBD1
CDR3: CASSHQGDPLTYEQYF; DNA: TGTGCCAGCAGTCACCAAGGGGACCCTTTGACCTACGAGCAGTACTTC; length: 16; J: TRBJ2-7; V: TRBV27; size: few; D: NA
CDR3: CAISGGTARNEQFF; DNA: TGTGCCATCAGTGGAGGGACAGCAAGGAATGAGCAGTTCTTC; length: 14; J: TRBJ2-1; V: TRBV10-3; size: few; D: TRBD1
CDR3: CASTRGGFTGELFF; DNA: TGTGCCAGCACTCGGGGGGGATTCACCGGGGAGCTGTTTTTT; length: 14; J: TRBJ2-2; V: TRBV9; size: NA; D: TRBD2
CDR3: CSARTGLGEQYF; DNA: TGCAGTGCACGGACAGGGCTAGGCGAGCAGTACTTC; length: 12; J: TRBJ2-7; V: TRBV20-1; size: NA; D: TRBD1
CDR3: CASSSTGTGHEQYF; DNA: TGTGCCAGCAGCTCGACCGGGACAGGTCACGAGCAGTACTTC; length: 14; J: TRBJ2-7; V: TRBV5-5; size: NA; D: TRBD1
CDR3: CATTDRGVSETQYF; DNA: TGTGCCACCACCGACAGGGGGGTTTCAGAGACCCAGTACTTC; length: 14; J: TRBJ2-5; V: TRBV28; size: few; D: TRBD1
CDR3: CASSFTSSSEQFF; DNA: TGTGCCAGCAGCTTCACATCTAGCTCTGAGCAGTTCTTC; length: 13; J: TRBJ2-1; V: TRBV11-3; size: NA; D: NA
CDR3: CASSKEAGKGTSQVYEQYF; DNA: TGCGCCAGCAGTAAGGAGGCAGGGAAAGGAACCTCTCAAGTATACGAGCAGTACTTC; length: 19; J: TRBJ2-7; V: TRBV4-1; size: few; D: NA